This T cell receptor beta chain was obtained from a study of T cells in Graves' hyperthyroidism and ophthalmopathy. Study-wide points: The blood repertoire included most of the expanded thyroid clonotypes above 0.001.

Criteria for exclusion of patients were uncontrolled infection, other autoimmune disease, pregnancy or lactation. Clinical symptoms, serum thyroxine and TRAb, thyroid ultrasound and orbital computed tomography together formed the diagnostic basis. This clonotype showed up many times. Its antigen is unidentified. V lost 9 bases, J lost 1 base, and 10 bases stayed unmatched. CDR1 is MDHEN, CDR2 SYDVKM, per germline. The CDR3 spans 15 residues. Authors of the study amplified TCR beta CDR3 regions from RNA transcripts. The HTBI primer set served for first-round RT-PCR of the TCR CDR3. TCRdb passed the multiplex PCR reads through MiXCR, listing each CDR3 protein once. In the table there are more than 500,000 distinct CDR3 sequences, roughly 14% of which are singletons.

The rearrangement links TRBV28 to TRBJ2-5, with 8 bases lining up with TRBD1. This sequence originates from a woman aged 35 to 49 with Graves' ophthalmopathy. The sample consisted of blood. CDR3 sequence: CASRSRGQVQETQYF. Here the CDR3 DNA reads TGTGCCAGTAGGTCACGGGGACAGGTCCAAGAGACCCAGTACTTC. The full variable domain, in which reference TRBV28 and TRBJ2-5 provide the parts outside the CDR3, is DVKVTQSSRYLVKRTGEKVFLECVQDMDHENMFWYRQDPGLGLRLIYFSYDVKMKEKGDIPEGYSVSREKKERFSLILESASTNQTSMYLCASRSRGQVQETQYFGPGTRLLVL.